This T cell receptor beta chain was retrieved from a study of blood T cell repertoires in COVID-19. Study at large: Spain, Italy and the United States supplied samples that represented acute and convalescent COVID-19. In each case, the material was cDNA or gDNA derived from T cells, B-cell-depleted T cells, or PBMCs.

TCRdb keeps only in-frame clones here, not all; method: immunoSEQ multiplex PCR. The sample contains around 55,000 clones, approximately 90% of which appear only once. The germline gives CDR1 SGDLS, CDR2 YYNGEE. The CDR3 runs to 17 residues. After removal of 0 bases from V and 2 bases from J, the junction contained 8 bases not matched to a gene. The clonotype was recovered from a man aged 35 to 55 with COVID-19, enrolled during active disease. The J gene is TRBJ1-3, the V gene TRBV9; 7 nucleotides align to TRBD1. The sequencing input was peripheral blood. CDR3 coding DNA: TGTGCCAGCAGCGTAGCGCACAGGGGTAGTCCTGGAAACACCATATATTTT. Its protein product is CASSVAHRGSPGNTIYF.